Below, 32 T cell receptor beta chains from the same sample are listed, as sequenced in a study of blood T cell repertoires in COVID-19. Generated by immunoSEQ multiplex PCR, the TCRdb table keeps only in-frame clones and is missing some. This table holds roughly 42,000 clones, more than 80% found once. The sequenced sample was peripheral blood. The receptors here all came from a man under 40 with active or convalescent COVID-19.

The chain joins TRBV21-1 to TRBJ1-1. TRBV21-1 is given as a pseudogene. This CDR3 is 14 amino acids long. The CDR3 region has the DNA TGTGCCAGCAGCAAAGAAGCTGAGAACACTGAAGCTTTCTTT. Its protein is CASSKEAENTEAFF.

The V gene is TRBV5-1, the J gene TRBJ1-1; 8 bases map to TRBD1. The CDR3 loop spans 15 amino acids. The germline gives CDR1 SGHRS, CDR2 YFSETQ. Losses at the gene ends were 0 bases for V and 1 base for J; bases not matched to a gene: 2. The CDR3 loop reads CASSLGGTGNTEAFF. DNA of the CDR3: TGCGCCAGCAGCTTGGGCGGGACAGGGAACACTGAAGCTTTCTTT.

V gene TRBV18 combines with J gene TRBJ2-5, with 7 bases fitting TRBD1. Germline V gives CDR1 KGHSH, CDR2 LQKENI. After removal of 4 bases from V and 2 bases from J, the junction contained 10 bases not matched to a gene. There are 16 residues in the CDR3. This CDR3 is CASSRPGQSIQETQYF. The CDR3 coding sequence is TGTGCCAGCTCACGGCCGGGACAGTCAATACAAGAGACCCAGTACTTC.

The CDR3 region is CASSTGTGNYGYTF. Here the CDR3 DNA reads TGCGCCAGCAGCACAGGGACAGGGAACTATGGCTACACCTTC. The chain couples TRBV5-1 to TRBJ1-2; 9 bases are shared with TRBD1. The J segment lost 2 bases and the V segment lost 4 bases, leaving 3 bases of the junction unmatched. There are 14 residues in the CDR3. Per germline, CDR1 SGHRS and CDR2 YFSETQ.

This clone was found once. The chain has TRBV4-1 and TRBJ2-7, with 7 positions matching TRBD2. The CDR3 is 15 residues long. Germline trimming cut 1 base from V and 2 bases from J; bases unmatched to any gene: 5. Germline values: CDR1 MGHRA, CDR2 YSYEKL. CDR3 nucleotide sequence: TGCGCCAGCAGCCAAGGGCAGGGAGGGACCTACGAGCAGTACTTC. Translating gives CASSQGQGGTYEQYF.

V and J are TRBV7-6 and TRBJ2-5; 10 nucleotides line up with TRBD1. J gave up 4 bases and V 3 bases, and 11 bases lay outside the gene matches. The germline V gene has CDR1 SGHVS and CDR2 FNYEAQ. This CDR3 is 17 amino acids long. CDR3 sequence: CASSLYRTGGGGETQYF. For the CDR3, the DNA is TGTGCCAGCAGCTTGTACCGGACAGGGGGGGGTGGAGAGACCCAGTACTTC.

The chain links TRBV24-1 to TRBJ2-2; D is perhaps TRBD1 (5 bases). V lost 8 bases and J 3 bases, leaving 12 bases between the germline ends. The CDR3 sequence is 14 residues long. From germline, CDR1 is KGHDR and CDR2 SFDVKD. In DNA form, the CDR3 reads TGTGCCACCACCCAGGGCAGGGACACCGGGGAGCTGTTTTTT. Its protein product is CATTQGRDTGELFF.

Here the CDR3 DNA reads TGTGCCAGCAGCGAGCAGTCAGGGCTTAATGAAAAACTGTTTTTT. Its translation: CASSEQSGLNEKLFF. The chain links TRBV9 to TRBJ1-4, with D perhaps TRBD1 (5 bases). With 3 bases removed from V and 4 bases from J, the gap between germline ends came to 13 bases. The CDR3 loop spans 15 amino acids. Germline V gene sequence: CDR1 SGDLS, CDR2 YYNGEE.

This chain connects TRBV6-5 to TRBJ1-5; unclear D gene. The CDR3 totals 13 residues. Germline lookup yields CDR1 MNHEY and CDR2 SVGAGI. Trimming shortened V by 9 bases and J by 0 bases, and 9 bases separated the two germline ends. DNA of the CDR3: TGTGCCAGTCAGGAAAATAGCAATCAGCCCCAGCATTTT. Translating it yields CASQENSNQPQHF.

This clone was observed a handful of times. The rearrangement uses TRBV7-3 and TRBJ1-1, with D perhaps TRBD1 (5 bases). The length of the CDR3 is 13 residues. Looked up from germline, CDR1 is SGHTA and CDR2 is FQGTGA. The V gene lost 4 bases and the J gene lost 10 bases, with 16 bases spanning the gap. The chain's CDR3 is CASSSTPGQSAFF. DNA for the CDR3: TGTGCCAGCAGCTCGACTCCCGGACAATCAGCTTTCTTT.

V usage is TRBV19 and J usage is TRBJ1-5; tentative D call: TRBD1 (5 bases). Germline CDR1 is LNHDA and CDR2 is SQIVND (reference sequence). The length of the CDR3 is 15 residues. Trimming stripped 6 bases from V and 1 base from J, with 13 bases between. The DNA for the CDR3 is TGTGCCAGTAGCGACGATAGGACAAGCAATCAGCCCCAGCATTTT. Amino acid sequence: CASSDDRTSNQPQHF.

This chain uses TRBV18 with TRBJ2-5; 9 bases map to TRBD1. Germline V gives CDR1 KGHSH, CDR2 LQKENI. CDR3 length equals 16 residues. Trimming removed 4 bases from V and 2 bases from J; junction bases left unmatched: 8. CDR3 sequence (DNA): TGTGCCAGCTCACTAGAAACCGGGACAGGGCAAGAGACCCAGTACTTC. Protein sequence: CASSLETGTGQETQYF.

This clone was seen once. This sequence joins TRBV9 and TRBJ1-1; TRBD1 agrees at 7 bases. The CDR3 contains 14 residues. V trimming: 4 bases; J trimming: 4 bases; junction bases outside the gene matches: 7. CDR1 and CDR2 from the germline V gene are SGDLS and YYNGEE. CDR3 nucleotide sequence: TGTGCCAGCAGCCCCCACAGACAGGGCACTGAAGCTTTCTTT. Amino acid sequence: CASSPHRQGTEAFF.

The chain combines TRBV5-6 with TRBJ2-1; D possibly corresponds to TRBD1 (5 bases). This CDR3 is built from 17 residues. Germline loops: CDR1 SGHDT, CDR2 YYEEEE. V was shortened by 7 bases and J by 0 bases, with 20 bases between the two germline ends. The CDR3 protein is CASLSYRLDSSYNEQFF. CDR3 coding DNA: TGTGCCAGCCTTTCTTACCGGTTAGACAGCTCCTACAATGAGCAGTTCTTC.

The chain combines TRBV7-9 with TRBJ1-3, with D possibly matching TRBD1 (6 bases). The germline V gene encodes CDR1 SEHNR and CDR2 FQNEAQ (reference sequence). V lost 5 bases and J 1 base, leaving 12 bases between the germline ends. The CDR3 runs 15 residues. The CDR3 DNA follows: TGTGCCAGCAGCCCCGACGGGACATCTGGAAACACCATATATTTT. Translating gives CASSPDGTSGNTIYF.

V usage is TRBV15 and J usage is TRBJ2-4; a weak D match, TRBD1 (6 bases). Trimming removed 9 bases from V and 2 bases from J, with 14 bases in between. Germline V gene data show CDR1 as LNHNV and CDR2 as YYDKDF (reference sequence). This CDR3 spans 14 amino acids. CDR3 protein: CATNPGTTKNIQYF. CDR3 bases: TGTGCCACAAATCCCGGGACAACCAAAAACATTCAGTACTTC.

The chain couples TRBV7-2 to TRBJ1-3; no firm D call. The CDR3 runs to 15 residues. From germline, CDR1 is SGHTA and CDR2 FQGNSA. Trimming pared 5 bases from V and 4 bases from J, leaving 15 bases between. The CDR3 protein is CASSLKPYPGNTIYF. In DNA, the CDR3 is TGTGCCAGCAGCCTAAAGCCCTATCCGGGAAACACCATATATTTT.

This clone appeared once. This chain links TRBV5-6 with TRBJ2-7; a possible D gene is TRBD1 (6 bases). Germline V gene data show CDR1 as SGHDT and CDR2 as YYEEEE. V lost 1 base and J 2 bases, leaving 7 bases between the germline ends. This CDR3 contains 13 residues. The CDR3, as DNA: TGTGCCAGCAGCTTGTACAGGGCCTACGAGCAGTACTTC. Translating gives CASSLYRAYEQYF.

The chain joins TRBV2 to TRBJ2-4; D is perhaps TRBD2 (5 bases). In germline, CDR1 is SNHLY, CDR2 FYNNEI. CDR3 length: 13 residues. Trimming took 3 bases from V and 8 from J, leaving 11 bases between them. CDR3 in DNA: TGTGCCAGCAGTGAGAGAGCGGTTGACATTCAGTACTTC. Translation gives CASSERAVDIQYF.

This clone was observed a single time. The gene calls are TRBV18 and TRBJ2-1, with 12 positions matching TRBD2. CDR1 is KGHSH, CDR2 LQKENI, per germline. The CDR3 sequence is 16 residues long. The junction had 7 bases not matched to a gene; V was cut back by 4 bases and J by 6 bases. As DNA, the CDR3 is TGTGCCAGCTCACGTCCGCTAGCGGGGGGGCCCAATGAGCAGTTCTTC. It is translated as CASSRPLAGGPNEQFF.

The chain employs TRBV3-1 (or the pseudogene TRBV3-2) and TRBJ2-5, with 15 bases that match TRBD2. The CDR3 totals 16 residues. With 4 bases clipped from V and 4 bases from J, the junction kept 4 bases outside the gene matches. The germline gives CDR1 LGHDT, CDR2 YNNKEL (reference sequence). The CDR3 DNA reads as TGTGCCAGCAGCCTCCGGACTAGCGGGGGGGGAGAGACCCAGTACTTC. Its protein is CASSLRTSGGGETQYF.

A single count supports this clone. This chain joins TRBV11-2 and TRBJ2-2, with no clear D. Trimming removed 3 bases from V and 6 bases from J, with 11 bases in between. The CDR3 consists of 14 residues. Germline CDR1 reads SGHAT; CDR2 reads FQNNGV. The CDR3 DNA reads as TGTGCCAGCAGCTTTGTTCCGTTGTCCGGGGAGCTGTTTTTT. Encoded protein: CASSFVPLSGELFF.

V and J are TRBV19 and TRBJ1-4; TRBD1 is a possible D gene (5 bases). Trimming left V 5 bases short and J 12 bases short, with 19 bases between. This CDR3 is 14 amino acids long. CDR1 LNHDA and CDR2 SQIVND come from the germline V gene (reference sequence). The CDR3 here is CASSPRTPPYELFF. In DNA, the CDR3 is TGTGCCAGTAGTCCAAGGACACCCCCCTACGAACTGTTTTTT.

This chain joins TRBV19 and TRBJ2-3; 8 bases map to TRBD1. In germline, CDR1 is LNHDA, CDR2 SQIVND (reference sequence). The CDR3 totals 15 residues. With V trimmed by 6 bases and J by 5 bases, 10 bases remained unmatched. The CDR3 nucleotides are TGTGCCAGTAGCGTGAGGACAGGGTCTAAAGATACGCAGTATTTT. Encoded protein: CASSVRTGSKDTQYF.

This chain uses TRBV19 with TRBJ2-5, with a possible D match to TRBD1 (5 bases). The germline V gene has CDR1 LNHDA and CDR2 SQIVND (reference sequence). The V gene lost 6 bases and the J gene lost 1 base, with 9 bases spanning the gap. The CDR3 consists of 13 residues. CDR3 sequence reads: CASRRTLQETQYF. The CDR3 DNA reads TGTGCCAGTAGGAGGACACTCCAAGAGACCCAGTACTTC.

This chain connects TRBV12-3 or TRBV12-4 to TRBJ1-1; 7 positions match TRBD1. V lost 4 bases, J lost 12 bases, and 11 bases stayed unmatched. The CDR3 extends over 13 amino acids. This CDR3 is CASSYGGQGETFF. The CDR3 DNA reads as TGTGCCAGCAGTTATGGAGGCCAGGGGGAAACTTTCTTT.

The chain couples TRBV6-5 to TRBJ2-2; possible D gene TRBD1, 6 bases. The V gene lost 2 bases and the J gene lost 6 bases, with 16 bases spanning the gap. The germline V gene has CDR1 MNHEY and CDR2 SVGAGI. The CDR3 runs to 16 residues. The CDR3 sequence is CASSYRRAGAAGELFF. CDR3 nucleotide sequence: TGTGCCAGCAGTTACCGCAGGGCAGGGGCGGCCGGGGAGCTGTTTTTT.

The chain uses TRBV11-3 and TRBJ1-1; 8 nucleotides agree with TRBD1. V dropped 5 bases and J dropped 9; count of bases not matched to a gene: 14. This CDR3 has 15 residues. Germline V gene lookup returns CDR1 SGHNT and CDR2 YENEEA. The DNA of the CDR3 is TGTGCCAGCAGCCCCAGGACCCAGGGGGCAAGAAAAGCTTTCTTT. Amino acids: CASSPRTQGARKAFF.

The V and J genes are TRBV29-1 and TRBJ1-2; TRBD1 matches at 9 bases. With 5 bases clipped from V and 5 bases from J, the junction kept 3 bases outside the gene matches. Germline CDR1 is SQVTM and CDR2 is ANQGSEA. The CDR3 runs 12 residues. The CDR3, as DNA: TGCAGCGTTACAGGGGGCGCGTATGGCTACACCTTC. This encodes CSVTGGAYGYTF. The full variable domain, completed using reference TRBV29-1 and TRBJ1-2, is SAVISQKPSRDICQRGTSLTIQCQVDSQVTMMFWYRQQPGQSLTLIATANQGSEATYESGFVIDKFPISRPNLTFSTLTVSNMSPEDSSIYLCSVTGGAYGYTFGSGTRLTVV.

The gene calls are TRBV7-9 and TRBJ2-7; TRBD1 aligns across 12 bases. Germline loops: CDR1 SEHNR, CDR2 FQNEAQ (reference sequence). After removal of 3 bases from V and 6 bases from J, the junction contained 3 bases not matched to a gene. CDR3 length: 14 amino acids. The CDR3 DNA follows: TGTGCCAGCAGCTTTGGGACAGGGGGCTCCGAGCAGTACTTC. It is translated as CASSFGTGGSEQYF.

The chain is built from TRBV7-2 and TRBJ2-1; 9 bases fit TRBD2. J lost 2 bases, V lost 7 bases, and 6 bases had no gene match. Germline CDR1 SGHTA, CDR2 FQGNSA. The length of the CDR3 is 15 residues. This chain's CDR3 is CASIETSGTYNEQFF. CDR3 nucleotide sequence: TGTGCCAGCATCGAGACTAGCGGTACCTACAATGAGCAGTTCTTC.

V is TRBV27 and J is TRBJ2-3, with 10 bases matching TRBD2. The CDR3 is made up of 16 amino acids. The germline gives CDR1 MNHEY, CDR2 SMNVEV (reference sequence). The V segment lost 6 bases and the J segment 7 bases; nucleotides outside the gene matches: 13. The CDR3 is CASRNLTSGMKNTQYF. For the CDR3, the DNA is TGTGCCAGCAGAAACCTAACTAGCGGGATGAAGAATACGCAGTATTTT.